Below, 20 T cell receptor beta chains from the same sample are listed, as sequenced in a study of blood T cell repertoires in COVID-19. Method: immunoSEQ multiplex PCR; TCRdb's copy keeps in-frame clones and lacks some. The table shows about 71,000 clones, with 82% occurring only once. Sequences were obtained from peripheral blood. The receptors were sampled from a woman at least 80 years old with acute or convalescent COVID-19.

V usage is TRBV5-1 and J usage is TRBJ2-1; tentatively, D is TRBD1 (5 bases). V was trimmed by 0 bases and J by 6 bases, leaving 10 bases between them. Germline V CDR1 and CDR2: SGHRS, YFSETQ. The CDR3 extends over 14 amino acids. In nucleotides, the CDR3 is TGCGCCAGCAGCTTGGACGGAAGGGGCAATGAGCAGTTCTTC. It is translated as CASSLDGRGNEQFF. The complete variable domain, with remaining parts taken from reference TRBV5-1 and TRBJ2-1, reads KAGVTQTPRYLIKTRGQQVTLSCSPISGHRSVSWYQQTPGQGLQFLFEYFSETQRNKGNFPGRFSGRQFSNSRSEMNVSTLELGDSALYLCASSLDGRGNEQFFGPGTRLTVL.

The genes are TRBV9 and TRBJ2-7, with 7 bases that match TRBD1. CDR3 length equals 16 residues. The V segment lost 0 bases and the J segment 3 bases; nucleotides outside the gene matches: 9. From germline, CDR1 is SGDLS and CDR2 YYNGEE. The CDR3 DNA follows: TGTGCCAGCAGCGTAGGTAGCAGGGGGTCTTACTACGAGCAGTACTTC. Its translation is CASSVGSRGSYYEQYF.

CDR3 nucleotides: TGTGCCAGCAGCAACCTCAGAGGCACTGAAGCTTTCTTT. Amino acids: CASSNLRGTEAFF. This chain connects TRBV7-9 to TRBJ1-1; D unclear. The V and J ends lost 5 bases and 4 bases respectively, with 11 bases between them. This CDR3 comprises 13 residues. Germline-derived CDR1 and CDR2 are SEHNR and FQNEAQ (reference sequence).

This chain links TRBV28 with TRBJ2-1; the match to TRBD2 covers 7 bases. V lost 6 bases, J lost 7 bases, and 18 bases stayed unmatched. CDR3 length: 17 residues. Germline-derived CDR1 and CDR2 are MDHEN and SYDVKM. The CDR3 sequence is CASSQNRRGRAGNEQFF. The CDR3 nucleotides read TGTGCCAGCAGCCAGAACCGACGAGGGAGGGCCGGTAATGAGCAGTTCTTC.

The chain employs TRBV21-1 and TRBJ1-4. TRBV21-1 corresponds to a pseudogene. CDR3 size: 19 residues. The CDR3 region is CASSKARLVVLTTNEKLFF. The CDR3 region has the DNA TGTGCCAGCAGCAAAGCGCGGTTGGTGGTTTTGACAACTAATGAAAAACTGTTTTTT.

The chain uses TRBV21-1 and TRBJ2-5; no DNA check was done on the table's D call, TRBD1. TRBV21-1 is classified as a pseudogene. The length of the CDR3 is 15 residues. Here the CDR3 reads CASSNRDRGQETQYF. The CDR3 nucleotides read TGTGCCAGCAGCAACCGGGACAGGGGGCAAGAGACCCAGTACTTC.

In its sample, this clone was seen once. CDR3 residues: CASSVGVARGNYGYTF. The CDR3 DNA is TGTGCCAGCAGCGTAGGCGTTGCCAGGGGGAATTATGGCTACACCTTC. V and J are TRBV9 and TRBJ1-2; 7 nucleotides match TRBD1. V gave up 0 bases and J gave up 5 bases; unmatched junction bases: 10. The CDR3 loop spans 16 amino acids. In germline, CDR1 is SGDLS, CDR2 YYNGEE.

The chain uses TRBV7-2 and TRBJ2-6, with D perhaps matching TRBD2 (6 bases). CDR3 length equals 15 residues. In germline, CDR1 is SGHTA, CDR2 FQGNSA. The V end was cut by 5 bases, the J end by 1 base, with 9 bases between. The CDR3 DNA is TGTGCCAGCAGCCTGGGGGGTTCTGGGGCCAACGTCCTGACTTTC. Residues: CASSLGGSGANVLTF.

The genes are TRBV19 and TRBJ1-5; D possibly corresponds to TRBD1 (6 bases). V was trimmed by 5 bases and J by 5 bases, leaving 16 bases between them. The germline CDR1 and CDR2 sequences are LNHDA and SQIVND (reference sequence). CDR3 length: 15 residues. This chain's CDR3 is CASSAAQGTHQPQHF. The CDR3 bases are TGTGCCAGTAGTGCTGCACAGGGAACCCATCAGCCCCAGCATTTT.

In this sample, this clone turned up a few times. CDR3 sequence reads: CASSSAGTGVQEQYF. CDR3 sequence (DNA): TGTGCCAGCAGCTCGGCCGGGACAGGGGTGCAAGAGCAGTACTTC. The chain joins TRBV7-2 to TRBJ2-7; 10 bases are a match to TRBD1. CDR3 length equals 15 residues. Per the germline V gene, CDR1 is SGHTA and CDR2 is FQGNSA. With 4 bases clipped from V and 7 bases from J, the junction kept 10 bases outside the gene matches.

This rearrangement joins TRBV19 to TRBJ2-2; a possible D gene is TRBD2 (6 bases). CDR1 and CDR2 (germline): LNHDA, SQIVND (reference sequence). Trimming removed 6 bases at V and 3 bases at J, with 14 bases between. The CDR3 runs 15 residues. This CDR3 reads CASREQGGYTGELFF. The CDR3 DNA is TGTGCCAGTAGGGAGCAGGGAGGTTACACCGGGGAGCTGTTTTTT.

The chain has TRBV7-9 and TRBJ1-2, with D perhaps matching TRBD1 (6 bases). The ends were cut back, 1 base at V and 4 bases at J, with 10 bases in the middle. The germline V gene has CDR1 SEHNR and CDR2 FQNEAQ (reference sequence). This CDR3 is 14 amino acids long. CDR3 in DNA: TGTGCCAGCAGCTTAGTGTTGGGGGCCTATGGCTACACCTTC. Encoded protein: CASSLVLGAYGYTF.

This clone was counted a few times. The chain recombines TRBV4-3 with TRBJ2-4; D uncertain. The length of the CDR3 is 19 residues. Per germline, CDR1 LGHNA and CDR2 YSLEER. V shed 0 bases and J shed 2 bases, with 20 bases lying between them. The CDR3: CASSQELVAGQLTKNIQYF. The CDR3 DNA is TGCGCCAGCAGCCAAGAATTAGTGGCAGGCCAACTCACCAAAAACATTCAGTACTTC.

V gene TRBV5-1 combines with J gene TRBJ2-5; a weak D match, TRBD1 (5 bases). The CDR3 has 15 residues. V lost 5 bases and J 2 bases, leaving 16 bases between the germline ends. Germline assignment: CDR1 SGHRS and CDR2 YFSETQ. As DNA, the CDR3 is TGCGCCAGCAGTACTTCCGGAACAGGTCAAGAGACCCAGTACTTC. Amino acid sequence: CASSTSGTGQETQYF.

The chain combines TRBV28 with TRBJ2-7; 7 nucleotides agree with TRBD1. This CDR3 is 17 amino acids long. Germline V gives CDR1 MDHEN, CDR2 SYDVKM. J lost 0 bases, V lost 5 bases, and 13 bases had no gene match. The chain's CDR3 is CASSQRVGTASSYEQYF. The CDR3 DNA is TGTGCCAGCAGTCAGAGAGTCGGGACAGCTAGCTCCTACGAGCAGTACTTC.

For the CDR3, the DNA is TGTGCCAGCAAGGCAGGGTGGCCCACTGAAGCTTTCTTT. This encodes CASKAGWPTEAFF. The chain couples TRBV27 to TRBJ1-1, with D tentatively TRBD1 (5 bases). Per the germline V gene, CDR1 is MNHEY and CDR2 is SMNVEV (reference sequence). V dropped 7 bases and J dropped 4 bases, with 13 bases sitting between them. The CDR3 consists of 13 residues.

This chain joins TRBV24-1 and TRBJ2-7, with TRBD2 as a possible D gene (6 bases). The germline gives CDR1 KGHDR, CDR2 SFDVKD. The CDR3 loop spans 14 amino acids. V lost 4 bases, J lost 3 bases, and 12 bases lay in between. In DNA, the CDR3 is TGTGCCACCAGTGACGGAGGGCCAGGCTACGAGCAGTACTTC. Its translation: CATSDGGPGYEQYF.

The V gene is TRBV28, the J gene TRBJ1-5; 7 positions match TRBD1. Trimming removed 3 bases from V and 13 bases from J; junction bases left unmatched: 6. CDR3 length equals 12 residues. Germline CDR1 and CDR2: MDHEN and SYDVKM. The CDR3, as DNA: TGTGCCAGCAGTTTGGTGACAGGGCTACAGCATTTT. This encodes CASSLVTGLQHF. The full variable domain, with the rest looked up from reference TRBV28 and TRBJ1-5, is DVKVTQSSRYLVKRTGEKVFLECVQDMDHENMFWYRQDPGLGLRLIYFSYDVKMKEKGDIPEGYSVSREKKERFSLILESASTNQTSMYLCASSLVTGLQHFGDGTRLSIL.

The rearrangement links TRBV27 to TRBJ2-3, with 7 bases lining up with TRBD1. Germline V CDR1 and CDR2: MNHEY, SMNVEV (reference sequence). Trimming took 8 bases from V and 1 from J; bases not matched to a gene: 3. CDR3 length: 13 residues. CDR3 nucleotides: TGTGCCAGCCGCGACAGGGGCACAGATACGCAGTATTTT. Translated, it gives CASRDRGTDTQYF.

This chain joins TRBV5-1 and TRBJ2-5; 9 bases are a match to TRBD2. Germline V gene lookup returns CDR1 SGHRS and CDR2 YFSETQ. J was trimmed by 5 bases and V by 0 bases; bases with no gene match: 5. The CDR3 contains 15 residues. As DNA, the CDR3 is TGCGCCAGCAGCTTGGTCGCGGGAGGGCGCGAGACCCAGTACTTC. This translates into CASSLVAGGRETQYF.